The 5 T cell receptor beta chains in this list originate from one sample, sequenced in a study of siplizumab effects on memory and regulatory T cells. The repertoire was sequenced with immunoSEQ multiplex PCR; TCRdb's copy has only in-frame clones and lacks some. The repertoire includes about 91,000 clones, roughly 93% of them detected once, and approximately 5.9% sits in the top ten. Sequencing used CD8+ T cells sorted from blood. The receptor source for this set is a human donor in good health.

The V gene is TRBV7-9, the J gene TRBJ1-2; unclear D gene. The germline gives CDR1 SEHNR, CDR2 FQNEAQ (reference sequence). V was clipped by 5 bases and J by 4 bases, with 14 bases between them. The CDR3 has 14 amino acids. The CDR3 here is CASSTPGASYGYTF. CDR3 nucleotides: TGTGCCAGCAGCACACCGGGAGCCTCCTATGGCTACACCTTC.

This chain uses TRBV4-2 with TRBJ2-1, with a weak D call TRBD2 (6 bases). Trimming removed 2 bases from V and 12 bases from J, with 17 bases in between. CDR3 length equals 14 residues. Looked up from germline, CDR1 is LGHNA and CDR2 is YNFKEQ. The CDR3 sequence is CASSQRRAGSGQFF. The CDR3 coding sequence is TGTGCCAGCAGCCAACGGAGGGCCGGGAGCGGGCAGTTCTTC.

CDR3: CASSPTGGDYNEQFF. In nucleotides, the CDR3 is TGTGCCAGCAGCCCCACAGGGGGGGATTACAATGAGCAGTTCTTC. The chain recombines TRBV7-9 with TRBJ2-1; tentatively, D is TRBD1 (8 bases). CDR1 and CDR2 from the germline V gene are SEHNR and FQNEAQ (reference sequence). Between the trimmed V and J ends, which lost 5 bases and 4 bases, there was a span of 15 bases. This CDR3 region has 15 residues. The full variable domain, rest sourced from reference TRBV7-9 and TRBJ2-1, is DTGVSQNPRHKITKRGQNVTFRCDPISEHNRLYWYRQTLGQGPEFLTYFQNEAQLEKSRLLSDRFSAERPKGSFSTLEIQRTEQGDSAMYLCASSPTGGDYNEQFFGPGTRLTVL.

This sequence joins TRBV4-3 and TRBJ2-1; 9 bases map to TRBD2. Unmatched junction bases numbered 6, after V lost 6 bases and J lost 3 bases. Per the germline V gene, CDR1 is LGHNA and CDR2 is YSLEER. This CDR3 contains 15 residues. This CDR3 is CASSPSGRLYNEQFF. CDR3 nucleotides: TGCGCCAGCAGTCCGAGCGGGAGGCTCTACAATGAGCAGTTCTTC.

The chain employs TRBV7-8 and TRBJ1-1; tentatively, D is TRBD1 (5 bases). The CDR3 runs 16 residues. Trimming removed 1 base at V and 3 bases at J, with 15 bases between. Per the germline V gene, CDR1 is SGHVS and CDR2 is FQNEAQ. For the CDR3, the DNA is TGTGCCAGCAGCTTAGGTTCGCAGGGAAGGGACACTGAAGCTTTCTTT. Protein sequence: CASSLGSQGRDTEAFF. The entire variable domain, with the rest obtained from reference TRBV7-8 and TRBJ1-1, is as follows: GAGVSQSPRYKVAKRGQDVALRCDPISGHVSLFWYQQALGQGPEFLTYFQNEAQLDKSGLPSDRFFAERPEGSVSTLKIQRTQQEDSAVYLCASSLGSQGRDTEAFFGQGTRLTVV.